This TCR beta chain was retrieved from a study of post-analysis software for immune sequencing data. Libraries were made from TCR beta cDNA, and they carried unique molecular identifiers. TCRdb processed the PCR reads anew with MiXCR; each CDR3 protein has one entry. The top ten clones hold 12% of a sample with about 460,000 distinct CDR3 sequences, roughly 46% of them seen once. The receptor was isolated from a girl aged 5 to 17 with multiple sclerosis. The material sequenced was blood.

The CDR3 sequence is CASSVRQGGTEAFF. CDR3 nucleotide sequence: TGTGCCAGCAGCGTCCGACAGGGTGGCACTGAAGCTTTCTTT. This chain connects TRBV9 to TRBJ1-1; 7 bases map to TRBD1. Trimming took 2 bases from V and 4 from J; bases not matched to a gene: 5. Germline assignment: CDR1 SGDLS and CDR2 YYNGEE. The CDR3 spans 14 residues.